The 25 T cell receptor beta chains in this list originate from one sample, sequenced in a study of CD8 T cells in Susac syndrome. After extraction with the RNeasy kit, roughly 0.45 to 1 ug of the RNA was reverse transcribed using random hexamers. TCRdb recomputed calls from the immunoSEQ multiplex PCR reads with MiXCR, one row per CDR3 protein. This table has 140,000 or so distinct CDR3 sequences, almost 96% appearing once. The sequenced material came from CD4+ T cells from PBMCs. The source of these receptors is a human donor with Susac syndrome.

This chain connects TRBV15 to TRBJ1-1; no definite D call. There are 13 residues in the CDR3. Germline V gene sequence: CDR1 LNHNV, CDR2 YYDKDF (reference sequence). The V end was cut by 3 bases, the J end by 1 base, with 6 bases between. CDR3 in DNA: TGTGCCACCAGCAGGACGGGGAACACTGAAGCTTTCTTT. Amino acids: CATSRTGNTEAFF.

The chain combines TRBV2 with TRBJ1-1; D perhaps matches TRBD1 (6 bases). CDR1 is SNHLY, CDR2 FYNNEI, per germline. CDR3 length: 13 amino acids. Trimming shortened V by 10 bases and J by 5 bases, and 17 bases separated the two germline ends. In DNA, the CDR3 is TGTGCCACTTTAGGGGGGCCGCAGACTGAAGCTTTCTTT. Translating gives CATLGGPQTEAFF.

V and J are TRBV29-1 and TRBJ2-1; 7 bases agree with TRBD1. The CDR3 consists of 13 residues. V was clipped by 6 bases and J by 12 bases; unmatched bases: 14. CDR1 and CDR2 (germline): SQVTM, ANQGSEA. The CDR3 reads CSVGTTGDTPQFF. The CDR3 nucleotides read TGCAGCGTGGGCACCACAGGGGACACCCCGCAGTTCTTC.

The chain's CDR3 is CAISESGENGYTF. CDR3 in DNA: TGTGCCATCAGTGAGTCGGGAGAGAATGGCTACACCTTC. The chain uses TRBV10-3 and TRBJ1-2; D is ambiguous. Trimming took off 0 bases at V and 6 bases at J, with 8 bases between the two ends. Germline-derived CDR1 and CDR2 are ENHRY and SYGVKD. This CDR3 has 13 amino acids.

J is TRBJ1-1 and V is TRBV29-1; possibly TRBD1 for D (5 bases). Germline V gives CDR1 SQVTM, CDR2 ANQGSEA. This CDR3 spans 12 amino acids. CDR3 sequence: CATRVWDTEAFF. DNA for the CDR3: TGCGCGACCAGGGTTTGGGACACTGAAGCTTTCTTT.

The V call is TRBV20-1, the J call TRBJ2-7; TRBD1 is a possible D gene (5 bases). Germline V gene sequence: CDR1 DFQATT, CDR2 SNEGSKA (reference sequence). The ends were cut back, 6 bases at V and 2 bases at J, with 17 bases in the middle. The CDR3 extends over 14 amino acids. The CDR3 loop is CSAPEDRVPYEQYF. The CDR3 DNA reads TGCAGTGCCCCAGAAGACAGAGTCCCCTACGAGCAGTACTTC.

The rearrangement links TRBV6-5 to TRBJ2-5, with D possibly being TRBD2 (5 bases). The CDR3 totals 14 residues. CDR1 and CDR2 (germline): MNHEY, SVGAGI. Trimming took 0 bases from V and 7 from J, leaving 12 bases between them. The CDR3 sequence is CASSYSTTHATQYF. CDR3 DNA sequence: TGTGCCAGCAGTTACTCGACTACCCATGCGACCCAGTACTTC.

This chain links TRBV5-1 with TRBJ2-7; TRBD1 aligns across 9 bases. Looked up from germline, CDR1 is SGHRS and CDR2 is YFSETQ. The CDR3 has 14 residues. Unmatched junction bases numbered 4, after V lost 4 bases and J lost 2 bases. This chain's CDR3 is CASSKTGGAYEQYF. Here the CDR3 DNA reads TGCGCCAGCAGCAAGACAGGGGGAGCCTACGAGCAGTACTTC.

This chain joins TRBV20-1 and TRBJ2-7; possible D gene TRBD2, 5 bases. The V end was cut by 7 bases, the J end by 5 bases, with 15 bases between. The CDR3 sequence is 12 residues long. Germline values: CDR1 DFQATT, CDR2 SNEGSKA (reference sequence). CDR3 sequence: CSVAGLSDEQYF. The CDR3 nucleotides are TGCAGTGTAGCAGGTCTTAGCGACGAGCAGTACTTC.

This chain links TRBV5-6 with TRBJ1-6; 7 bases fit TRBD1. The CDR3 loop spans 14 amino acids. After removal of 2 bases from V and 7 bases from J, the junction contained 3 bases not matched to a gene. CDR1 and CDR2 from the germline V gene are SGHDT and YYEEEE. CDR3 region: CASSFRDSNSPLHF. Here the CDR3 DNA reads TGTGCCAGCAGCTTCCGGGACAGCAATTCACCCCTCCACTTT. Together with reference TRBV5-6 and TRBJ1-6, the CDR3 gives the full variable domain: DAGVTQSPTHLIKTRGQQVTLRCSPKSGHDTVSWYQQALGQGPQFIFQYYEEEERQRGNFPDRFSGHQFPNYSSELNVNALLLGDSALYLCASSFRDSNSPLHFGNGTRLTVT.

The chain links TRBV7-9 to TRBJ2-2; D gene ambiguous. Trimming left V 0 bases short and J 4 bases short, with 9 bases between. The CDR3 loop spans 15 amino acids. The germline V gene encodes CDR1 SEHNR and CDR2 FQNEAQ (reference sequence). Here the CDR3 reads CASSLAQHITGELFF. CDR3 in DNA: TGTGCCAGCAGCTTAGCGCAACACATCACCGGGGAGCTGTTTTTT.

This rearrangement joins TRBV20-1 to TRBJ1-2, with D uncertain. Germline-derived CDR1 and CDR2 are DFQATT and SNEGSKA (reference sequence). CDR3 length: 14 residues. Trimming left V 6 bases short and J 7 bases short, with 21 bases between. DNA of the CDR3: TGCAGTGCCCAGCCTGCCGGCCCGTCGTTTGGCTACACCTTC. This codes for CSAQPAGPSFGYTF.

This chain connects TRBV15 to TRBJ2-1, with TRBD2 as a possible D gene (5 bases). V shed 6 bases and J shed 7 bases, with 16 bases lying between them. The length of the CDR3 is 14 residues. From germline, CDR1 is LNHNV and CDR2 YYDKDF (reference sequence). CDR3 sequence reads: CATRPTWSGNEQFF. CDR3 sequence (DNA): TGTGCCACCAGACCTACGTGGTCGGGGAATGAGCAGTTCTTC.

V gene TRBV20-1 combines with J gene TRBJ2-5; no clear D. The CDR3 has 10 residues. V dropped 4 bases and J dropped 5 bases, with 5 bases sitting between them. Germline V gene data show CDR1 as DFQATT and CDR2 as SNEGSKA (reference sequence). The CDR3 region has the DNA TGCAGTGCTACCCGTGAGACCCAGTACTTC. Its translation: CSATRETQYF.

The CDR3 is CSVSYGLQETQYF. In DNA form, the CDR3 reads TGCAGCGTTAGCTACGGACTACAAGAGACCCAGTACTTC. The rearrangement links TRBV29-1 to TRBJ2-5; D is possibly TRBD2 (6 bases). Trimming shortened V by 5 bases and J by 2 bases, and 12 bases separated the two germline ends. Germline V lookup: CDR1 SQVTM, CDR2 ANQGSEA. CDR3 length equals 13 residues.

The chain joins TRBV4-1 to TRBJ2-6; TRBD2 matches 9 bases. The V gene end was trimmed by 3 bases and the J gene end by 0 bases; junction bases not matched to a gene: 3. Germline V gene data show CDR1 as MGHRA and CDR2 as YSYEKL. The CDR3 runs 17 residues. CDR3 nucleotide sequence: TGCGCCAGCAGCCAGGCGGGGGGGGCCTCTGGGGCCAACGTCCTGACTTTC. Translated: CASSQAGGASGANVLTF.

V gene TRBV29-1 combines with J gene TRBJ2-5; 10 bases are shared with TRBD2. Trimming cost V 2 bases and J 5 bases; bases outside gene matches: 14. There are 17 residues in the CDR3. The germline gives CDR1 SQVTM, CDR2 ANQGSEA. The CDR3, as DNA: TGCAGCGTTGAAACACCGCCTCTAGCGGGAGCGGGTGAGACCCAGTACTTC. Encoded protein: CSVETPPLAGAGETQYF.

This clonotype came up a few times. The chain links TRBV29-1 to TRBJ2-1; D gene uncertain. This CDR3 comprises 10 residues. Germline V gives CDR1 SQVTM, CDR2 ANQGSEA. The V gene lost 5 bases and the J gene lost 9 bases, with 8 bases spanning the gap. CDR3 nucleotide sequence: TGCAGCGTTACCCCCGCTGAGCAGTTCTTC. Translating gives CSVTPAEQFF.

The rearrangement links TRBV6-6 to TRBJ2-1; D is unclear. This CDR3 is built from 12 residues. The V end lost 6 bases, the J end lost 4 bases, and 7 bases lay between the germline ends. The V gene's germline CDR1 is MNHNY and CDR2 SVGAGI (reference sequence). The CDR3 DNA reads TGTGCCAGCAGCACCCAGTACAATGAGCAGTTCTTC. It is translated as CASSTQYNEQFF.

The count of this clonotype is one. V usage is TRBV7-9 and J usage is TRBJ2-4, with D tentatively TRBD2 (5 bases). The CDR3 runs to 13 residues. The V gene lost 2 bases and the J gene lost 9 bases, with 11 bases spanning the gap. Germline values: CDR1 SEHNR, CDR2 FQNEAQ (reference sequence). CDR3 sequence (DNA): TGTGCCAGCAGCTTATCGGGGTTGGGCATTCAGTACTTC. Translating gives CASSLSGLGIQYF.

The chain joins TRBV5-1 to TRBJ1-1, with no clear D. Germline CDR1 and CDR2: SGHRS and YFSETQ. This CDR3 comprises 16 residues. Trimming removed 4 bases at V and 4 bases at J, with 20 bases between. Here the CDR3 DNA reads TGCGCCAGCAGCACCCGGGCCTCGAGCACGGGCACTGAAGCTTTCTTT. This encodes CASSTRASSTGTEAFF.

This clonotype was observed a single time. The rearrangement uses TRBV24-1 and TRBJ2-1, with a possible D match to TRBD1 (5 bases). The germline gives CDR1 KGHDR, CDR2 SFDVKD. CDR3 length: 12 residues. V shed 1 base and J shed 9 bases, with 6 bases lying between them. CDR3: CATSDLGAEQFF. The CDR3, as DNA: TGTGCCACCAGTGATTTAGGGGCTGAGCAGTTCTTC.

The chain employs TRBV20-1 and TRBJ2-1, with 9 bases that match TRBD2. The CDR3 has 14 residues. From germline, CDR1 is DFQATT and CDR2 SNEGSKA (reference sequence). V shed 5 bases and J 10 bases; nucleotides not matched to a gene: 12. CDR3: CSAVNGGGGGEQFF. The CDR3 region has the DNA TGCAGTGCTGTTAATGGCGGGGGGGGCGGGGAGCAGTTCTTC.

This clonotype was recorded only once. The rearrangement uses TRBV4-2 and TRBJ2-6; D is possibly TRBD1 (6 bases). Trimming pared 3 bases from V and 2 bases from J, leaving 11 bases between. Per germline, CDR1 LGHNA and CDR2 YNFKEQ. The CDR3 totals 16 residues. The CDR3 loop is CASSQGRGTGANVLTF. For the CDR3, the DNA is TGTGCCAGCAGCCAGGGCAGGGGTACTGGGGCCAACGTCCTGACTTTC.

In this sample, this clonotype turned up a few times. The chain couples TRBV11-3 to TRBJ1-1; D gene ambiguous. This CDR3 is 13 amino acids long. The germline V gene encodes CDR1 SGHNT and CDR2 YENEEA. V lost 1 base and J lost 1, with 4 bases in between. CDR3 in DNA: TGTGCCAGCAGCTTAGGACGGAACACTGAAGCTTTCTTT. Translating gives CASSLGRNTEAFF.